The entry that follows covers one T cell receptor (beta chain) sequence. The specificity of this receptor is unknown. No per-base quality is available; no much larger clone lies one base away. These data originate in a study of blood T cell repertoires in COVID-19 (dated by TCRdb to about 2020). About the full investigation: Samples from collaborators originated in the United States, Italy and Spain and spanned both the acute and convalescent phases of COVID-19. The material from the prospective study consisted of cDNA or gDNA derived from T cells, B-cell-depleted T cells, or PBMCs. Deeply sampled blood TCRbeta repertoires from subjects exposed to, actively infected with, or recovered from COVID-19 were included in the dataset. A freely available public database, intended as a resource for researchers studying the immune response to SARS-CoV-2, is where the repertoires were released. Samples came from the ongoing ImmuneRACE study (first 160 participants) plus 1,254 subjects from 6 global collaborators. The sample metadata nearly always contained a de-identified subject ID, COVID-19 status, age in years and sex. Where HLA class I and class II types were available, the types were taken from metadata supplied by the sample provider, not from assay-based typing. Summary of the overall study and its limitations: The quantity of clinical and demographic metadata differed by source and by participant and was supplied without curation.

A second Seattle source provided samples from volunteer blood donors who had recovered from COVID-19. The collaborating institutions used their own protocols to collect whole blood in K2EDTA tubes. For TCRbeta analysis, collaborator samples were shipped as frozen whole blood, as isolated PBMCs, or as DNA extracted from either sample type. TCRbeta CDR3 regions were amplified from genomic DNA using the immunoSEQ Assay, a bias-controlled multiplex PCR. On the authors' methods: The number of nucleated cells in each sample was estimated by amplification of reference gene primers within the assay. Sequence reads were collapsed and filtered to measure the absolute abundance of every unique TCRbeta CDR3 rearrangement. For each sample, productive Simpson clonality was calculated by taking the square root of Simpson's diversity index across productive rearrangements. Held by TCRdb, this immuneACCESS table contains in-frame sequences only and omits some clones. Under half of the omission traces to an unresolved V gene where checked; the cause of the rest is unknown. V, J and clone size are taken as reported in that table, and D and trimming were inferred from the DNA itself. The sample data list about 160,000 clones, and approximately 84% of these were observed just once. The ten largest clones take up roughly 8% of the sample.

This TCR derives from a man in his forties who had recovered from COVID-19. The specimen was peripheral blood.

The DNA sequence follows: TGTGCCAGTAGTAAGGGACAGGGGAGGGATACGCAGTATTTT. Its protein reads: CASSKGQGRDTQYF. Rearrangement joined TRBV19 to TRBJ2-3; TRBD1 lines up with 10 middle nucleotides. Per the germline V gene (reference sequence), LNHDA is the CDR1 and SQIVND is the CDR2. V loses 4 bases at its end and J loses 6 bases; junction bases beyond the gene matches: 4. From the cysteine up to the phenylalanine, the CDR3 has a length of 14 residues. The retained sequence is limited to the CDR3, 42 bases, with the frame set at the first base.